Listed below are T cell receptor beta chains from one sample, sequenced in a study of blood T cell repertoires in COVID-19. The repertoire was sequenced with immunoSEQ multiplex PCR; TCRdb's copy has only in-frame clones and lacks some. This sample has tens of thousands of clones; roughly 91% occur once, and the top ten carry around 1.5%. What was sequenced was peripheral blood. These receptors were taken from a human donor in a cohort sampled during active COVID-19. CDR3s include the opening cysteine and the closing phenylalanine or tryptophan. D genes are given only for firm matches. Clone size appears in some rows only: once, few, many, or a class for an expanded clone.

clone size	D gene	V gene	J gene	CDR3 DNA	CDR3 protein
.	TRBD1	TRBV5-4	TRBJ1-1	TGTGCCAGCAGTCAGACGGGGACAGACACTGAAGCTTTCTTT	CASSQTGTDTEAFF
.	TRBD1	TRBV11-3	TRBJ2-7	TGTGCCAGCAGCGAGGGACAGGGGTCCTACGAGCAGTACTTC	CASSEGQGSYEQYF
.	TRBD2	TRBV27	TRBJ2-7	TGTGCCAGCAGTTTATCCGTCGGGGGGGGCGAGCAGTACTTC	CASSLSVGGGEQYF
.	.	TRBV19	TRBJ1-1	TGTGCCAGTAGTACGGGGGAGCTTGTAGTGAACACTGAAGCTTTCTTT	CASSTGELVVNTEAFF
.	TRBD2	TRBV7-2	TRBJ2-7	TGTGCCAGCAGCCCGCCTAGCGGGAGTTACGAGCAGTACTTC	CASSPPSGSYEQYF
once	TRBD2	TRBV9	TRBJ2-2	TGTGCCAGCAGCGTAGCTACGAGTAGCGGGAGTTTGAGGCCTAACACCGGGGAGCTGTTTTTT	CASSVATSSGSLRPNTGELFF
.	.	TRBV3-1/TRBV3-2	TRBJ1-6	TGTGCCAGCAGCCAAGATCGGCGGTACTCACCCCTCCACTTT	CASSQDRRYSPLHF
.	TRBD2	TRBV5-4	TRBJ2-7	TGTGCCAGCAGCTTGGGGGGGGGAAACGAGCAGTACTTC	CASSLGGGNEQYF
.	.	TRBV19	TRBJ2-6	TGTGCCAGTAGTATTATCAGCTCTGGGGCCAACGTCCTGACTTTC	CASSIISSGANVLTF
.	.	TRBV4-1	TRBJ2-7	TGCGCCAGCAGCCAGTACCGGGACACTTACGAGCAGTACTTC	CASSQYRDTYEQYF
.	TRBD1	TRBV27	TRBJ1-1	TGTGCCAGCAGTTTGGCCGGGACAGGGTTCGGGAACACTGAAGCTTTCTTT	CASSLAGTGFGNTEAFF
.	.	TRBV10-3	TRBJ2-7	TGTGCCATCAGTGACAGCAGGGCCACCTACGAGCAGTACTTC	CAISDSRATYEQYF
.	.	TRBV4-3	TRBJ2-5	TGCGCCAGCAGCCCAGGAGGGCTACCGGTCGGGGAGACCCAGTACTTC	CASSPGGLPVGETQYF
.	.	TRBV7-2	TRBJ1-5	TGTGCCAGCAGGCAGGGGAGCAATCAGCCCCAGCATTTT	CASRQGSNQPQHF
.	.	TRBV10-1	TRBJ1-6	TGCGCCAGCATTGGGAGCTCCTATAATTCACCCCTCCACTTT	CASIGSSYNSPLHF
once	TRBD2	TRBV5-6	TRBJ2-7	TGTGCCAGCAGCTTAGTAGCGGGAACCTACGAGCAGTACTTC	CASSLVAGTYEQYF
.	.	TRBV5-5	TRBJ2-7	TGTGCCAGCAGCCAAGGATTAAGCGTTTCGAAGTACTTC	CASSQGLSVSKYF
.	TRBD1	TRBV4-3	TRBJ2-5	TGCGCCAGCACCGATACAGGGGCCCTGTGTCAAGAGACCCAGTACTTC	CASTDTGALCQETQYF
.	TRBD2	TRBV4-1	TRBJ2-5	TGCGCCAGCAGCCAAGAAGTAGCGGGAGGCAGGGAGACCCAGTACTTC	CASSQEVAGGRETQYF
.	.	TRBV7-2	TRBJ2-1	TGTGCCAGCAGCCTTTCGGGTCTGGGGAGGTGGAATGAGCAGTTCTTC	CASSLSGLGRWNEQFF
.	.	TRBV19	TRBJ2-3	TGTGCCAGTAGCGCGGATACGCAGTATTTT	CASSADTQYF
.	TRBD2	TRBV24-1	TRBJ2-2	TGTGCCACCAGTGACAGGACTAGCGGTACCGGGGAGCTGTTTTTT	CATSDRTSGTGELFF
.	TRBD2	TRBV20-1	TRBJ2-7	TGCAGTGCTAGTCGTGGGACTAGCGGATACGAGCAGTACTTC	CSASRGTSGYEQYF
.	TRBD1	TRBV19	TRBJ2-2	TGTGCCAGTAGTCTGGACAGGGGCATTCACACCGGGGAGCTGTTTTTT	CASSLDRGIHTGELFF
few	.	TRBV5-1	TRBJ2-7	TGCGCCAGCAGCTGGAGGGGTGGTTTGGCCAGGCCGCTTAGCTCCTACGAGCAGTACTTC	CASSWRGGLARPLSSYEQYF
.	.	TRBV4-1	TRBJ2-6	TGCGCCAGCAGCCAAGCAGGGAGGATTAGCTCTGGGGCCAACGTCCTGACTTTC	CASSQAGRISSGANVLTF
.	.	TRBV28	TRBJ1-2	TGTGCCAGCAGTTTATCTTCCACAGGGAATAACTATGGCTACACCTTC	CASSLSSTGNNYGYTF
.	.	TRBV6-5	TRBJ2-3	TGTGCCAGCAGTCCCCGGGACTCGAGCACAGATACGCAGTATTTT	CASSPRDSSTDTQYF
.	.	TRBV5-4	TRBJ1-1	TGTGCCAGCAGCGTGGGACACCTGAACACTGAAGCTTTCTTT	CASSVGHLNTEAFF
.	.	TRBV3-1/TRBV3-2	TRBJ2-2	TGTGCCAGCAGCCAGGGGAGGAGCGGGGAGCTGTTTTTT	CASSQGRSGELFF
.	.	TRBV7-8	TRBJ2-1	TGTGCCAGCAGCTTAGTTGCGGAGGGCCTTATCCCCAATGAGCAGTTCTTC	CASSLVAEGLIPNEQFF
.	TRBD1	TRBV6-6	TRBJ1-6	TGTGCCAGCAGTTGGGACAGGAATTCACCCCTCCACTTT	CASSWDRNSPLHF
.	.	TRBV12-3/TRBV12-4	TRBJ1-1	TGTGCCAGCAGTGCACCTGACAGATTTGAAGCTTTCTTT	CASSAPDRFEAFF
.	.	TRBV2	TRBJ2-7	TGTGCCACCGTGGGGGGGCTCTACGAGCAGTACTTC	CATVGGLYEQYF
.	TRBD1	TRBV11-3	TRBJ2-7	TGTGCCAGCAGCAGAGACAGGGGGCACTACGAGCAGTACTTC	CASSRDRGHYEQYF
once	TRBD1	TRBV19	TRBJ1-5	TGTGCCAGTAGTATTATGGGACAGGGTTATCAGCCCCAGCATTTT	CASSIMGQGYQPQHF
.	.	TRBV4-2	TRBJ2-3	TGTGCCAGCAGCCAAGTGGGGGGGCAGAGCACAGATACGCAGTATTTT	CASSQVGGQSTDTQYF